The next 21 T cell receptor beta chains were all read from a single sample in a study of early T cells in non-severe SARS-CoV-2 infection. TCRdb reprocessed the 5' RACE reads with MiXCR, giving one entry per CDR3 protein. The sample holds about 50,000 distinct CDR3 sequences, 9.5% to 15% seen once. Sequencing used whole blood, obtained at baseline. These receptors all stem from an adult who was a healthcare worker with PCR-confirmed SARS-CoV-2 infection or an uninfected control (not recorded which).

The chain carries TRBV6-1 and TRBJ2-1, with D possibly being TRBD2 (5 bases). Germline V CDR1 and CDR2: MNHNS, SASEGT. The CDR3 loop spans 16 amino acids. Trimming pared 2 bases from V and 1 base from J, leaving 12 bases between. CDR3 nucleotide sequence: TGTGCCAGCAGTGAAATGATAAGGAGGTCCTACAATGAGCAGTTCTTC. Translation gives CASSEMIRRSYNEQFF.

This rearrangement joins TRBV7-8 to TRBJ2-7; D gene ambiguous. CDR3 length equals 14 residues. V gave up 0 bases and J gave up 2 bases, with 8 bases separating them. The germline gives CDR1 SGHVS, CDR2 FQNEAQ. The CDR3 sequence: CASSLAFGTYEQYF. CDR3 DNA sequence: TGTGCCAGCAGCTTAGCTTTCGGAACCTACGAGCAGTACTTC. Full variable domain (remainder filled in from reference TRBV7-8 and TRBJ2-7): GAGVSQSPRYKVAKRGQDVALRCDPISGHVSLFWYQQALGQGPEFLTYFQNEAQLDKSGLPSDRFFAERPEGSVSTLKIQRTQQEDSAVYLCASSLAFGTYEQYFGPGTRLTVT.

This chain uses TRBV11-3 with TRBJ2-1; D remains ambiguous. Germline values: CDR1 SGHNT, CDR2 YENEEA. The CDR3 runs 14 residues. V shed 4 bases and J shed 5 bases, with 12 bases lying between them. The CDR3 protein is CASSSTGPHNEQFF. The CDR3 DNA reads as TGTGCCAGCAGCTCAACCGGACCACACAATGAGCAGTTCTTC.

The table lists this clonotype with a few counts. The V and J genes are TRBV5-1 and TRBJ2-5; D gene unclear. There are 13 residues in the CDR3. The germline gives CDR1 SGHRS, CDR2 YFSETQ. V lost 4 bases to trimming and J lost 4 bases, with 11 bases between them. The CDR3 here is CASSPEIVETQYF. CDR3 in DNA: TGCGCCAGCAGCCCCGAGATTGTAGAGACCCAGTACTTC.

The V and J genes are TRBV12-3 or TRBV12-4 and TRBJ2-3; the D gene is possibly TRBD1 (6 bases). This CDR3 is built from 11 residues. The V and J ends lost 3 bases and 9 bases respectively, with 7 bases between them. The CDR3 region is CASSLGATQYF. The CDR3 bases are TGTGCCAGCAGTTTGGGGGCAACGCAGTATTTT.

This chain links TRBV28 with TRBJ2-7, with unresolved D. Trimming took 9 bases from V and 2 from J, leaving 8 bases between them. Germline CDR1 and CDR2: MDHEN and SYDVKM. The CDR3 runs to 11 residues. CDR3 in amino acids: CASAEPYEQYF. CDR3 bases: TGTGCCAGTGCTGAACCCTACGAGCAGTACTTC.

This clonotype was recorded a few times. This chain connects TRBV5-1 to TRBJ1-2; D remains unclear. The CDR3 is 15 amino acids. Trimming took 0 bases from V and 4 from J, leaving 13 bases between them. CDR1 is SGHRS and CDR2 is YFSETQ in the germline V gene. The CDR3 DNA sequence: TGCGCCAGCAGCTTGGCCGCGGAAGCGATCTATGGCTACACCTTC. Encoded protein: CASSLAAEAIYGYTF.

The rearrangement joins TRBV2 to TRBJ1-2; D might be TRBD1 (6 bases). The CDR3 is made up of 20 amino acids. V was trimmed by 0 bases and J by 4 bases, leaving 27 bases between them. The germline V gene has CDR1 SNHLY and CDR2 FYNNEI. CDR3: CASSEAFVGQQPRNSYGYTF. The CDR3 coding sequence is TGTGCCAGCAGTGAAGCCTTTGTAGGACAGCAACCAAGAAACAGCTATGGCTACACCTTC. Complete variable domain (other parts from reference TRBV2 and TRBJ1-2): EPEVTQTPSHQVTQMGQEVILRCVPISNHLYFYWYRQILGQKVEFLVSFYNNEISEKSEIFDDQFSVERPDGSNFTLKIRSTKLEDSAMYFCASSEAFVGQQPRNSYGYTFGSGTRLTVV.

This clonotype showed up many times. The chain uses TRBV5-1 and TRBJ2-1, with a weak D call TRBD2 (6 bases). This CDR3 spans 14 amino acids. V lost 4 bases and J 9 bases, leaving 17 bases between the germline ends. CDR1 SGHRS and CDR2 YFSETQ come from the germline V gene. This CDR3 is CASSTGGADLEQFF. For the CDR3, the DNA is TGCGCCAGCAGCACCGGCGGGGCCGATCTTGAGCAGTTCTTC.

This clonotype was detected a few times. The J gene is TRBJ2-1, the V gene TRBV27; the D gene is possibly TRBD2 (6 bases). The CDR3 has 13 residues. CDR1 is MNHEY and CDR2 is SMNVEV in the germline V gene (reference sequence). The V gene lost 8 bases and the J gene lost 8 bases, with 16 bases spanning the gap. CDR3: CASEGGLGYEQFF. CDR3 DNA: TGTGCCAGCGAGGGAGGTCTTGGGTATGAGCAGTTCTTC.

This clonotype was seen repeatedly, ten times or more. The chain joins TRBV7-9 to TRBJ2-2, with D possibly TRBD2 on 6 matching bases. Germline V gene data show CDR1 as SEHNR and CDR2 as FQNEAQ (reference sequence). The ends were cut back, 5 bases at V and 6 bases at J, with 10 bases in the middle. The CDR3 has 13 amino acids. This chain's CDR3 is CASSQTSSGELFF. CDR3 DNA: TGTGCCAGCAGCCAAACTAGCTCCGGGGAGCTGTTTTTT.

The table lists this clonotype with a few counts. This rearrangement joins TRBV29-1 to TRBJ2-3; the match to TRBD1 covers 8 bases. Unmatched junction bases numbered 3, after V lost 7 bases and J lost 3 bases. The CDR3 totals 12 residues. Germline V CDR1 and CDR2: SQVTM, ANQGSEA. The CDR3 is CSGTGTTDTQYF. In nucleotides, the CDR3 is TGCAGCGGGACAGGGACTACAGATACGCAGTATTTT.

The chain recombines TRBV7-9 with TRBJ2-1; 11 bases are shared with TRBD2. After removal of 5 bases from V and 4 bases from J, the junction contained 13 bases not matched to a gene. The CDR3 loop spans 18 amino acids. Germline lookup yields CDR1 SEHNR and CDR2 FQNEAQ (reference sequence). The CDR3 region is CASSTLIAGGSFYNEQFF. CDR3 sequence (DNA): TGTGCCAGCAGCACCCTTATAGCGGGAGGGTCCTTTTACAATGAGCAGTTCTTC.

In regard to this clonotype: Just one base apart from a much larger clone, this may be a read error. The genes are TRBV6-5 and TRBJ2-3, with 12 bases aligning to TRBD2. Germline V gene lookup returns CDR1 MNHEY and CDR2 SVGAGI. V was clipped by 4 bases and J by 4 bases; unmatched bases: 3. The CDR3 runs 15 residues. CDR3 in amino acids: CASSCASGRADTQYF. CDR3 nucleotides: TGTGCCAGCAGTTGCGCTAGCGGGAGGGCAGATACGCAGTATTTT.

This clonotype was seen many times. The J gene is TRBJ2-5, the V gene TRBV2; the D gene is possibly TRBD2 (5 bases). Germline CDR1 is SNHLY and CDR2 is FYNNEI. The CDR3 totals 15 residues. V shed 11 bases and J shed 1 base, with 20 bases lying between them. This CDR3 reads CASDGVRRSQETQYF. For the CDR3, the DNA is TGTGCCTCCGACGGGGTCCGCCGTAGCCAAGAGACCCAGTACTTC. Full variable domain (missing parts from reference TRBV2 and TRBJ2-5): EPEVTQTPSHQVTQMGQEVILRCVPISNHLYFYWYRQILGQKVEFLVSFYNNEISEKSEIFDDQFSVERPDGSNFTLKIRSTKLEDSAMYFCASDGVRRSQETQYFGPGTRLLVL.

This clonotype occurred once. The rearrangement links TRBV6-2 or TRBV6-3 to TRBJ2-6; a possible D gene is TRBD2 (6 bases). Per the germline V gene, CDR1 is MNHEY and CDR2 is SVGEGT. V lost 8 bases, J lost 1 base, and 15 bases lay in between. This CDR3 has 16 residues. The CDR3 bases are TGTGCCAGCGGCCCCCACGGGGGTTCTGGGGCCAACGTCCTGACTTTC. Its translation: CASGPHGGSGANVLTF.

The chain uses TRBV24-1 and TRBJ2-1; 7 bases agree with TRBD2. The V gene end was trimmed by 3 bases and the J gene end by 4 bases; junction bases not matched to a gene: 11. Germline CDR1 reads KGHDR; CDR2 reads SFDVKD. The CDR3 contains 17 residues. The CDR3 loop reads CATSDASTSQLYNEQFF. Written as DNA, the CDR3 is TGTGCCACCAGTGATGCCTCGACTAGCCAGCTTTACAATGAGCAGTTCTTC.

This clonotype turned up a few times. This chain connects TRBV7-6 to TRBJ1-4; no firm D call. The CDR3 totals 13 residues. Trimming shortened V by 5 bases and J by 8 bases, and 12 bases separated the two germline ends. Germline CDR1 and CDR2: SGHVS and FNYEAQ. The CDR3 coding sequence is TGTGCCAGCAGCGTTGGGAGGATCGAAAAACTGTTTTTT. This codes for CASSVGRIEKLFF.

This clonotype rates as medium-sized. The J gene is TRBJ2-1, the V gene TRBV14; TRBD2 matches 8 bases. Germline-derived CDR1 and CDR2 are SGHDN and FVKESK. The CDR3 sequence is 16 residues long. Trimming removed 4 bases from V and 4 bases from J; junction bases left unmatched: 9. The CDR3 nucleotides are TGTGCCAGCAGCCTAGGAACTAGCGGATATTACAATGAGCAGTTCTTC. It translates to CASSLGTSGYYNEQFF.

CDR3 bases: TGTGCCATCATGCTTGGAAAACGGGGTACGCAGTATTTT. It yields the protein CAIMLGKRGTQYF. The rearrangement joins TRBV28 to TRBJ2-3, with D possibly matching TRBD2 (5 bases). Germline CDR1 and CDR2: MDHEN and SYDVKM. The ends were cut back, 10 bases at V and 8 bases at J, with 19 bases in the middle. The CDR3 is made up of 13 amino acids.

This clonotype has only a few counts. The chain uses TRBV2 and TRBJ2-2; the D gene is possibly TRBD2 (6 bases). Trimming stripped 5 bases from V and 6 bases from J, with 7 bases between. The CDR3 loop spans 12 amino acids. From germline, CDR1 is SNHLY and CDR2 FYNNEI. CDR3 amino acids: CASSRRAGELFF. The CDR3 DNA is TGTGCCAGCAGTAGGAGGGCCGGGGAGCTGTTTTTT.